This T cell receptor (beta chain) was identified during a study of blood T cell repertoires in COVID-19. Across the study: Acute-phase and convalescent COVID-19 samples originated in the United States, Italy and Spain. PBMCs, B-cell-depleted T cells, or T cells provided the cDNA or gDNA that made up the material.

There are 16 residues in the CDR3. V was pared by 6 bases and J by 0 bases, with 8 bases of the junction left unmatched. Germline V gene lookup returns CDR1 ENHRY and CDR2 SYGVKD. In the original analysis: Quantification of nucleated cells was approximated via reference gene primer amplification. Libraries were prepared by immunoSEQ multiplex PCR; TCRdb keeps only in-frame clonotypes and omits some of them. V and J calls and clone size are copied from that table; D and trimming were computed from the DNA. Of about 140,000 clones in the sample, more than 60% were seen once. The V call is TRBV10-3, the J call TRBJ1-3; 7 bases fit TRBD1. The sample was peripheral blood. The receptor's source is a man aged 45-60 years with acute or convalescent COVID-19. CDR3 sequence: CAISSTGASSGNTIYF. CDR3 DNA: TGTGCCATCAGCTCCACAGGGGCTAGCTCTGGAAACACCATATATTTT.